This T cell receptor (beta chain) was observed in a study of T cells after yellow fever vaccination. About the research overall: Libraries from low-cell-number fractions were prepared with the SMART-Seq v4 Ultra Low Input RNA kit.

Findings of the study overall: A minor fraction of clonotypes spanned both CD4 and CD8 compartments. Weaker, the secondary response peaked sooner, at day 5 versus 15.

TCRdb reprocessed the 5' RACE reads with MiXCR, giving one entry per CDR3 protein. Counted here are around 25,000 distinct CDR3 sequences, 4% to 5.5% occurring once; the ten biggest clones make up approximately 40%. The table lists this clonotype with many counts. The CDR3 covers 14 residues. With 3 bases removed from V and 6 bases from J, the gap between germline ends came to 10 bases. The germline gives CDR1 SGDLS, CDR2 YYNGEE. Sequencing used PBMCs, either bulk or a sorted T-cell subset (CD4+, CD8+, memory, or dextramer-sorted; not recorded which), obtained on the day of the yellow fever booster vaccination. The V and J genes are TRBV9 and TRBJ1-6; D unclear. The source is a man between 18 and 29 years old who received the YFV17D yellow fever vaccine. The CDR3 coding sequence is TGTGCCAGCAGCGGCTCAGGCCTTAATTCACCCCTCCACTTT. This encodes CASSGSGLNSPLHF.